This is a list of T cell receptor beta chains from one sample in a study of patients and donors after allogeneic stem cell transplantation. MiXCR, applied by TCRdb to the RT-PCR reads, yields one record per CDR3 protein. The sample lists 200,000 to 250,000 distinct CDR3 sequences; around 40% were seen once. The sample was blood, either unsorted or a sorted T cell fraction (not recorded which). These receptor sequences come from a human donor who was either an allogeneic HSCT recipient or a stem cell or donor lymphocyte infusion donor (not recorded which). It is not recorded whose cells these are; they may come from a transplant donor. The CDR3 runs from the conserved cysteine through the conserved F or W. D genes are given only for firm matches. Clone size is shown for a subset of rows, as once, few, many or a class of expanded clone.

clone size: NA; V gene: TRBV20-1; D gene: TRBD2; J gene: TRBJ2-1; CDR3 protein: CSARITRAGGYLSYNEQFF
clone size: few; V gene: TRBV29-1; D gene: NA; J gene: TRBJ1-1; CDR3 protein: CSVSPTGDTEAFF
clone size: NA; V gene: TRBV11-2; D gene: NA; J gene: TRBJ1-6; CDR3 protein: CASSVTDDSPLHF
clone size: few; V gene: TRBV19; D gene: NA; J gene: TRBJ2-1; CDR3 protein: CASSIGGDSSYNEQFF
clone size: NA; V gene: TRBV29-1; D gene: NA; J gene: TRBJ2-1; CDR3 protein: CSVVGENNEQFF
clone size: NA; V gene: TRBV7-6; D gene: TRBD1; J gene: TRBJ2-1; CDR3 protein: CASSLVYRDSEQFF
clone size: few; V gene: TRBV6-5; D gene: NA; J gene: TRBJ1-2; CDR3 protein: CASRMNANYGYTF
clone size: NA; V gene: TRBV7-9; D gene: NA; J gene: TRBJ1-1; CDR3 protein: CASSLAHGTEAFF
clone size: few; V gene: TRBV9; D gene: NA; J gene: TRBJ1-2; CDR3 protein: CASSPGAGDYGYTF
clone size: NA; V gene: TRBV7-2; D gene: NA; J gene: TRBJ2-1; CDR3 protein: CASSSHRGGEQFF
clone size: NA; V gene: TRBV29-1; D gene: NA; J gene: TRBJ1-2; CDR3 protein: CSVERLSYGYTF
clone size: few; V gene: TRBV4-1; D gene: NA; J gene: TRBJ1-1; CDR3 protein: CASSPNELTVNTEAFF
clone size: few; V gene: TRBV20-1; D gene: NA; J gene: TRBJ1-6; CDR3 protein: CSAGSMSNSPLHF
clone size: NA; V gene: TRBV5-1; D gene: TRBD2; J gene: TRBJ2-1; CDR3 protein: CASSPSSGNNEQFF
clone size: NA; V gene: TRBV7-9; D gene: TRBD1; J gene: TRBJ1-2; CDR3 protein: CASSLETGGVGYTF
clone size: NA; V gene: TRBV29-1; D gene: TRBD1; J gene: TRBJ1-2; CDR3 protein: CSVVSEGAEGYTF
clone size: NA; V gene: TRBV4-1; D gene: NA; J gene: TRBJ1-1; CDR3 protein: CASSRGQRAAEAFF
clone size: NA; V gene: TRBV2; D gene: NA; J gene: TRBJ1-5; CDR3 protein: CASSEGGRGNQPQHF
clone size: many; V gene: TRBV30; D gene: NA; J gene: TRBJ1-1; CDR3 protein: CAWSDSYTEAFF
clone size: NA; V gene: TRBV6-1; D gene: NA; J gene: TRBJ1-5; CDR3 protein: CASSEGLAGRRHF
clone size: NA; V gene: TRBV20-1; D gene: NA; J gene: TRBJ1-1; CDR3 protein: CSATSDKFTEAFF
clone size: few; V gene: TRBV20-1; D gene: NA; J gene: TRBJ2-1; CDR3 protein: CSARKELAYNEQFF
clone size: NA; V gene: TRBV12-3/TRBV12-4; D gene: NA; J gene: TRBJ2-7; CDR3 protein: CASSLNDIPGEQYF
clone size: NA; V gene: TRBV20-1; D gene: NA; J gene: TRBJ2-7; CDR3 protein: CSPRGPTYEQYF
clone size: few; V gene: TRBV6-1; D gene: TRBD1; J gene: TRBJ1-5; CDR3 protein: CASRGTGVGNQPQHF